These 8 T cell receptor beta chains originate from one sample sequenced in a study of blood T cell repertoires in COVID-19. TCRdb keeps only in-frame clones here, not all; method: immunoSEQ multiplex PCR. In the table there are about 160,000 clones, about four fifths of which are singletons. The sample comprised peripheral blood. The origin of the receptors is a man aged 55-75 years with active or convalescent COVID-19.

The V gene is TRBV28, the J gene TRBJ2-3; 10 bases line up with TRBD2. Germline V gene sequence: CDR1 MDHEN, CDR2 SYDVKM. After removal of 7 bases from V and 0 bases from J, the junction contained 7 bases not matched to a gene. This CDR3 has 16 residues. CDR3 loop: CASTRPTSGSTDTQYF. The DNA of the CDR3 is TGTGCCAGCACCCGCCCGACTAGCGGGAGCACAGATACGCAGTATTTT.

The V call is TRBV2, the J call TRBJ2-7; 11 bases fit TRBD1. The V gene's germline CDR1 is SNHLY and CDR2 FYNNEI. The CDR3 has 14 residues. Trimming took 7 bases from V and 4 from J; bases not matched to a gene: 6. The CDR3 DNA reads TGTGCCAGCACCGGGACAGGGGGAAAGTACGAGCAGTACTTC. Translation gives CASTGTGGKYEQYF.

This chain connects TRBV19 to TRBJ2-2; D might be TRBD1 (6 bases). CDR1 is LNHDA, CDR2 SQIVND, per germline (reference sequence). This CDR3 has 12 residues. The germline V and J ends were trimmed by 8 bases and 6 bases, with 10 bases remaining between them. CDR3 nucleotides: TGTGCCAGTTCCTACAGGGCCGGGGAGCTGTTTTTT. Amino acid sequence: CASSYRAGELFF. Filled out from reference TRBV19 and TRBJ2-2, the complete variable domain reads DGGITQSPKYLFRKEGQNVTLSCEQNLNHDAMYWYRQDPGQGLRLIYYSQIVNDFQKGDIAEGYSVSREKKESFPLTVTSAQKNPTAFYLCASSYRAGELFFGEGSRLTVL.

The CDR3 spells CASTTGRDGRSTEAFF. CDR3 bases: TGTGCCAGCACCACGGGGAGGGATGGACGAAGCACTGAAGCTTTCTTT. The chain has TRBV5-6 and TRBJ1-1, with D unresolved. CDR1 and CDR2 from the germline V gene are SGHDT and YYEEEE. The CDR3 extends over 16 amino acids. Trimming removed 6 bases at V and 4 bases at J, with 22 bases between.

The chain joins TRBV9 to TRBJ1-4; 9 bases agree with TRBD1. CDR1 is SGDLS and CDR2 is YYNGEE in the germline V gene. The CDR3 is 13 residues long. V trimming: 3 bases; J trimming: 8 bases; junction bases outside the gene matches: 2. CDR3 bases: TGTGCCAGCAGCGCCGGGACAGGGGAAAAACTGTTTTTT. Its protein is CASSAGTGEKLFF. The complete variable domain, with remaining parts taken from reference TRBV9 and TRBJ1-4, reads DSGVTQTPKHLITATGQRVTLRCSPRSGDLSVYWYQQSLDQGLQFLIQYYNGEERAKGNILERFSAQQFPDLHSELNLSSLELGDSALYFCASSAGTGEKLFFGSGTQLSVL.

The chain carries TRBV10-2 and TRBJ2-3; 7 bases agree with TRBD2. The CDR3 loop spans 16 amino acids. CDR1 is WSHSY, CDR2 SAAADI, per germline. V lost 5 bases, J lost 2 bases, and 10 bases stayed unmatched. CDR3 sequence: CASSREAGRHTDTQYF. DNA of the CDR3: TGCGCCAGCAGTAGGGAAGCGGGGAGACACACAGATACGCAGTATTTT.

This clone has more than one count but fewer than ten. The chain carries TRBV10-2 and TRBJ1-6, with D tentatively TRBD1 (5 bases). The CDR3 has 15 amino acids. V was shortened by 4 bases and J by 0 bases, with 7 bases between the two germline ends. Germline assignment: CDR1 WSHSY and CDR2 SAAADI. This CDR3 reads CASSGQNSYNSPLHF. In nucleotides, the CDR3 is TGCGCCAGCAGTGGACAGAACTCCTATAATTCACCCCTCCACTTT.

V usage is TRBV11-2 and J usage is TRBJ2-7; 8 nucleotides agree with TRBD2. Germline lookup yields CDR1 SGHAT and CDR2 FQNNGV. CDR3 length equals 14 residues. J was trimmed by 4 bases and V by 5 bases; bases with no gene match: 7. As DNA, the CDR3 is TGTGCCAGCAGCGTAAGCGGGAGAAGGTACGAGCAGTACTTC. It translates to CASSVSGRRYEQYF.